Listed here are 29 T cell receptor beta chains from one sample, sequenced in a study of neurological immune-mediated disorders. As to time point: longitudinal time-point 1 (baseline). Via MiXCR, TCRdb re-called the 5' RACE reads, giving one row per CDR3 protein. Among about 60,000 distinct CDR3 sequences listed, over 8.5% were seen once. The sequenced material came from PBMCs. The receptor set was obtained from a male donor with HTLV-1-associated myelopathy (HAM/TSP).

The rearrangement links TRBV10-3 to TRBJ2-7; D not resolved. This CDR3 has 11 residues. CDR1 and CDR2 from the germline V gene are ENHRY and SYGVKD. V lost 4 bases, J lost 5 bases, and 6 bases lay in between. Here the CDR3 DNA reads TGTGCCATCAGTGTAAACAACGAGCAGTACTTC. Protein: CAISVNNEQYF.

V usage is TRBV20-1 and J usage is TRBJ2-5; perhaps TRBD2 as D (6 bases). The V end lost 1 base, the J end lost 1 base, and 13 bases lay between the germline ends. Germline V CDR1 and CDR2: DFQATT, SNEGSKA (reference sequence). The CDR3 is made up of 15 amino acids. The CDR3 protein is CSARAGSEIQETQYF. DNA of the CDR3: TGCAGTGCTAGAGCCGGGAGCGAGATCCAAGAGACCCAGTACTTC.

This clonotype has a count of ten or more. The chain has TRBV5-5 and TRBJ2-5; tentatively, D is TRBD1 or TRBD2 (5 bases each). V lost 4 bases to trimming and J lost 5 bases, with 12 bases between them. The germline CDR1 and CDR2 sequences are SGHKS and YYEKEE (reference sequence). The CDR3 runs 13 residues. The CDR3 sequence: CASSPGTWETQYF. In DNA, the CDR3 is TGTGCCAGCAGCCCCGGGACGTGGGAGACCCAGTACTTC.

In its sample, this clonotype was seen many times. The chain carries TRBV6-2 or TRBV6-3 and TRBJ2-3; D tentatively reads TRBD1 or TRBD2 (5 bases each). CDR3 size: 14 residues. V was cut by 7 bases and J by 7 bases, with 18 bases left in between. Germline CDR1 reads MNHEY; CDR2 reads SVGEGT. CDR3 bases: TGTGCCAGCAACTCCGGGACGGCTATGTATACGCAGTATTTT. Protein sequence: CASNSGTAMYTQYF.

The chain carries TRBV11-2 and TRBJ2-5; 7 nucleotides line up with TRBD2. Germline V gene lookup returns CDR1 SGHAT and CDR2 FQNNGV. The ends lost 3 bases at V and 5 bases at J; junction bases unmatched: 9. The CDR3 spans 15 residues. CDR3 nucleotides: TGTGCCAGCAGCTTCTTCGGGGGGTCGGGCGAGACCCAGTACTTC. Residues: CASSFFGGSGETQYF.

In its sample, this clonotype was seen a few times. The chain is built from TRBV7-6 and TRBJ1-2, with a weak D call TRBD1 (5 bases). V was pared by 4 bases and J by 4 bases, with 16 bases between. Germline CDR1 reads SGHVS; CDR2 reads FNYEAQ. The CDR3 loop spans 15 amino acids. Here the CDR3 DNA reads TGTGCCAGCAGCTCCAGACAGACGCTTGCCTATGGCTACACCTTC. Residues: CASSSRQTLAYGYTF.

This clonotype showed up many times. The chain is built from TRBV11-2 and TRBJ2-5, with 12 bases matching TRBD2. Germline assignment: CDR1 SGHAT and CDR2 FQNNGV. V shed 3 bases and J 3 bases; nucleotides not matched to a gene: 14. The CDR3 is 19 amino acids. The CDR3 reads CASSFGWLAGGNPEETQYF. In nucleotides, the CDR3 is TGTGCCAGCAGCTTTGGTTGGCTAGCGGGGGGGAACCCCGAAGAGACCCAGTACTTC.

This clonotype was counted many times. This chain joins TRBV27 and TRBJ2-1; D remains unclear. CDR3 length: 13 amino acids. Deletions cut 5 bases from V and 7 bases from J, with 12 bases between. Germline-derived CDR1 and CDR2 are MNHEY and SMNVEV (reference sequence). CDR3 in amino acids: CASSPSASNEQFF. DNA for the CDR3: TGTGCCAGCAGTCCCTCCGCTAGTAATGAGCAGTTCTTC.

This clonotype was counted many times. V usage is TRBV28 and J usage is TRBJ2-6; maybe TRBD1 (6 bases). V was shortened by 3 bases and J by 0 bases, with 21 bases between the two germline ends. CDR1 is MDHEN, CDR2 SYDVKM, per germline. The length of the CDR3 is 20 residues. CDR3 sequence reads: CASSFGGLGQPSSGANVLTF. DNA of the CDR3: TGTGCCAGCAGTTTTGGTGGCTTAGGACAGCCGAGCTCTGGGGCCAACGTCCTGACTTTC.

This clonotype was found many times. The rearrangement joins TRBV11-2 to TRBJ2-1; D may be TRBD1 (5 bases). The germline CDR1 and CDR2 sequences are SGHAT and FQNNGV. V lost 7 bases and J 7 bases, leaving 14 bases between the germline ends. This CDR3 is 13 amino acids long. In nucleotides, the CDR3 is TGTGCCAGCACCTCAGCACAGGTTAATGAGCAGTTCTTC. This translates into CASTSAQVNEQFF.

The table lists this clonotype with many counts. V is TRBV20-1 and J is TRBJ1-5; no firm D call. The CDR3 is 13 residues long. Germline assignment: CDR1 DFQATT and CDR2 SNEGSKA (reference sequence). V was shortened by 6 bases and J by 5 bases, with 14 bases between the two germline ends. The DNA of the CDR3 is TGCAGTGCAAGCCCTGATCAAGATCAGCCCCAGCATTTT. It is translated as CSASPDQDQPQHF.

In this sample, this clonotype turned up once. A much larger clone differs by one base, so this may be a read error. The V gene is TRBV28, the J gene TRBJ2-1, with unresolved D. Germline-derived CDR1 and CDR2 are MDHEN and SYDVKM. V was cut by 4 bases and J by 9 bases, with 4 bases left in between. The CDR3 runs 10 residues. CDR3 in DNA: TGTGCCAGCAGTTATTGTGAGCAGTTCTTC. Translation gives CASSYCEQFF.

This clonotype appeared many times. This chain joins TRBV6-5 and TRBJ1-2, with D unclear. The V and J ends lost 2 bases and 4 bases respectively, with 14 bases between them. The V gene's germline CDR1 is MNHEY and CDR2 SVGAGI. CDR3 length equals 15 residues. DNA of the CDR3: TGTGCCAGCAGTTACGCTACGCAAGCCATCTATGGCTACACCTTC. It translates to CASSYATQAIYGYTF.

This clonotype was picked up many times. J is TRBJ2-2 and V is TRBV7-2; D is unresolved. The germline CDR1 and CDR2 sequences are SGHTA and FQGNSA. V lost 5 bases, J lost 0 bases, and 13 bases lay in between. The CDR3 totals 16 residues. CDR3 in amino acids: CASSPRAGTNTGELFF. The CDR3 bases are TGTGCCAGCAGCCCTCGGGCCGGAACGAACACCGGGGAGCTGTTTTTT.

The genes are TRBV5-1 and TRBJ2-3; tentatively, D is TRBD2 (6 bases). This CDR3 contains 17 residues. Between the trimmed V and J ends, which lost 1 base and 1 base, there was a span of 16 bases. Germline values: CDR1 SGHRS, CDR2 YFSETQ. The CDR3 DNA reads TGCGCCAGCAGCTTGAATTTGCGGAGGGGCGGCACAGATACGCAGTATTTT. Amino acid sequence: CASSLNLRRGGTDTQYF.

This clonotype appeared many times. The genes are TRBV20-1 and TRBJ2-3, with D possibly being TRBD2 (5 bases). The CDR3 sequence is 12 residues long. Trimming took off 6 bases at V and 2 bases at J, with 9 bases between the two ends. The germline V gene encodes CDR1 DFQATT and CDR2 SNEGSKA (reference sequence). The CDR3 loop is CSARGYTDTQYF. For the CDR3, the DNA is TGCAGTGCCCGGGGTTACACAGATACGCAGTATTTT.

Ten or more counts support this clonotype. This may be a read error, as it is one base from a much larger clone. In nucleotides, the CDR3 is TGCGGCGTGGCCAGGGGGTCTAATGAAAAACTGTTTTTT. This translates into CGVARGSNEKLFF. This chain uses TRBV29-1 with TRBJ1-4, with 7 bases that match TRBD1. This CDR3 contains 13 residues. Germline assignment: CDR1 SQVTM and CDR2 ANQGSEA.

By share, this clonotype counts as medium-sized. V gene TRBV5-1 combines with J gene TRBJ2-5; weak D call: TRBD1 (6 bases). Germline-derived CDR1 and CDR2 are SGHRS and YFSETQ. Trimming removed 6 bases from V and 0 bases from J, with 15 bases in between. The CDR3 has 15 residues. This chain's CDR3 is CASTLSGTNQETQYF. The CDR3 DNA is TGCGCCAGCACCCTGTCCGGGACAAACCAAGAGACCCAGTACTTC.

This clonotype was observed many times. V and J are TRBV9 and TRBJ2-7; D unresolved. CDR1 and CDR2 from the germline V gene are SGDLS and YYNGEE. V was trimmed by 0 bases and J by 4 bases, leaving 5 bases between them. The CDR3 totals 12 residues. For the CDR3, the DNA is TGTGCCAGCAGCGTAGACGGATACGAGCAGTACTTC. Protein sequence: CASSVDGYEQYF.

At least ten counts were recorded for this clonotype. The chain is built from TRBV20-1 and TRBJ1-1; 7 bases match TRBD1. Germline CDR1 reads DFQATT; CDR2 reads SNEGSKA (reference sequence). The CDR3 consists of 13 residues. Unmatched junction bases numbered 6, after V lost 4 bases and J lost 4 bases. The CDR3 loop reads CSAIDRVSTEAFF. CDR3 nucleotide sequence: TGCAGTGCTATAGACAGGGTGAGCACTGAAGCTTTCTTT.

This clonotype has ten or more counts. The rearrangement links TRBV2 to TRBJ1-5, with TRBD1 matching over 7 bases. CDR3 length equals 15 residues. Germline V gene lookup returns CDR1 SNHLY and CDR2 FYNNEI. V trimming: 4 bases; J trimming: 2 bases; junction bases outside the gene matches: 5. The CDR3 region has the DNA TGTGCCAGCAGTGTAGCGACAGGGCGCAATCAGCCCCAGCATTTT. This encodes CASSVATGRNQPQHF. The full variable domain, in which reference TRBV2 and TRBJ1-5 provide the parts outside the CDR3, is EPEVTQTPSHQVTQMGQEVILRCVPISNHLYFYWYRQILGQKVEFLVSFYNNEISEKSEIFDDQFSVERPDGSNFTLKIRSTKLEDSAMYFCASSVATGRNQPQHFGDGTRLSIL.

In its sample, this clonotype was seen a few times. This rearrangement joins TRBV20-1 to TRBJ1-4; D is possibly TRBD1 (5 bases). CDR1 is DFQATT and CDR2 is SNEGSKA in the germline V gene (reference sequence). The V and J ends lost 5 bases and 6 bases respectively, with 16 bases between them. The CDR3 has 14 residues. CDR3 residues: CSAPQVQGDEKLFF. As DNA, the CDR3 is TGCAGTGCTCCTCAGGTGCAGGGAGATGAAAAACTGTTTTTT.

This clonotype came up many times. V and J are TRBV24-1 and TRBJ1-5; D is perhaps TRBD1 (5 bases). The germline gives CDR1 KGHDR, CDR2 SFDVKD. V was clipped by 2 bases and J by 0 bases, with 10 bases between them. The CDR3 extends over 16 amino acids. CDR3: CATSDSRGYSNQPQHF. CDR3 nucleotides: TGTGCCACCAGTGATTCCCGGGGGTATAGCAATCAGCCCCAGCATTTT.

This clonotype has a count of ten or more. The rearrangement links TRBV5-1 to TRBJ1-6, with TRBD1 matching over 10 bases. Germline V lookup: CDR1 SGHRS, CDR2 YFSETQ. The J segment lost 15 bases and the V segment lost 4 bases, leaving 7 bases of the junction unmatched. The length of the CDR3 is 13 residues. CDR3 bases: TGCGCCAGCAGCACCGGGACAGGGGCTTACCTCCACTTT. This codes for CASSTGTGAYLHF. The entire variable domain, with the rest obtained from reference TRBV5-1 and TRBJ1-6, is as follows: KAGVTQTPRYLIKTRGQQVTLSCSPISGHRSVSWYQQTPGQGLQFLFEYFSETQRNKGNFPGRFSGRQFSNSRSEMNVSTLELGDSALYLCASSTGTGAYLHFGNGTRLTVT.

This clonotype was seen at least ten times. V is TRBV3-1 and J is TRBJ2-1, with TRBD2 identical over 12 bases. The CDR3 is 16 amino acids. V was pared by 3 bases and J by 9 bases, with 9 bases of the junction left unmatched. Germline lookup yields CDR1 LGHDT and CDR2 YNNKEL (reference sequence). The CDR3 sequence: CASSQMTSGGGLEQFF. Here the CDR3 DNA reads TGTGCCAGCAGCCAGATGACTAGCGGGGGTGGCCTTGAGCAGTTCTTC.

This clonotype was observed at least ten times. The rearrangement links TRBV4-3 to TRBJ2-5; 9 nucleotides match TRBD1. The CDR3 runs to 16 residues. Trimming removed 1 base from V and 4 bases from J; junction bases left unmatched: 7. Germline V gene sequence: CDR1 LGHNA, CDR2 YSLEER. The CDR3: CASSQVSGQGSETQYF. The CDR3, as DNA: TGCGCCAGCAGCCAAGTCTCGGGACAGGGATCAGAGACCCAGTACTTC.

This clonotype was seen repeatedly, ten times or more. This chain uses TRBV6-2 or TRBV6-3 with TRBJ2-5; D may be TRBD1 or TRBD2 (5 bases each). CDR1 and CDR2 from the germline V gene are MNHEY and SVGEGT. This CDR3 has 14 residues. Trimming pared 8 bases from V and 1 base from J, leaving 14 bases between. CDR3 DNA sequence: TGTGCCAGCGTTCGTGGGGGTCCCCAAGAGACCCAGTACTTC. This encodes CASVRGGPQETQYF.

This clonotype was detected ten times or more. This sequence joins TRBV7-8 and TRBJ1-4, with D possibly TRBD1 on 5 matching bases. V lost 4 bases and J 5 bases, leaving 14 bases between the germline ends. CDR3 length equals 15 residues. CDR1 and CDR2 (germline): SGHVS, FQNEAQ. CDR3 coding DNA: TGTGCCAGCAGCTGGCGGGCGACAGACAATGAAAAACTGTTTTTT. Translated, it gives CASSWRATDNEKLFF.

This clonotype was counted at least ten times. The chain couples TRBV7-3 to TRBJ2-3; D is perhaps TRBD1 or TRBD2 (6 bases each). V lost 5 bases and J lost 3, with 15 bases in between. The CDR3 length is 15 residues. CDR1 is SGHTA, CDR2 FQGTGA, per germline. The DNA of the CDR3 is TGTGCCAGCAGCCCCGAGGGGGGATCAACAGATACGCAGTATTTT. Amino acids: CASSPEGGSTDTQYF.